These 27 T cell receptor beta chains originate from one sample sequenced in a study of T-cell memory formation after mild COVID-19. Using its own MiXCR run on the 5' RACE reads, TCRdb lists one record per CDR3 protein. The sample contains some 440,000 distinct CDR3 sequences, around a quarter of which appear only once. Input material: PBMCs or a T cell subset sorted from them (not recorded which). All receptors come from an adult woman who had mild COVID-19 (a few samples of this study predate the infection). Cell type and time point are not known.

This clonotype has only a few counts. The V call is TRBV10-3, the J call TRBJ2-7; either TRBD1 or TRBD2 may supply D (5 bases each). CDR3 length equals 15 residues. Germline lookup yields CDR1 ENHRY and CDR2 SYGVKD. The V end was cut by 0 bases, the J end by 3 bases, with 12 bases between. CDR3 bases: TGTGCCATCAGTGAGTCTGAGGGAAGGGGCTACGAGCAGTACTTC. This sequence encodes CAISESEGRGYEQYF.

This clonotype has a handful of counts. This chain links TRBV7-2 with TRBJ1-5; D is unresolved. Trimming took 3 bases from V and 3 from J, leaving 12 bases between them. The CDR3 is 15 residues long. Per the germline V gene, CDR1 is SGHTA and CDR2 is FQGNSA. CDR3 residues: CASSFGVGTNQPQHF. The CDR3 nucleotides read TGTGCCAGCAGCTTCGGGGTAGGCACCAATCAGCCCCAGCATTTT.

Here the CDR3 reads CASKESRGGQETQYF. The DNA for the CDR3 is TGTGCCAGCAAGGAGAGTAGGGGGGGGCAAGAGACCCAGTACTTC. The chain carries TRBV5-4 and TRBJ2-5; tentatively, D is TRBD2 (7 bases). This CDR3 region has 15 residues. V was pared by 6 bases and J by 2 bases, with 17 bases between. The germline CDR1 and CDR2 sequences are SGHNT and YYREEE (reference sequence).

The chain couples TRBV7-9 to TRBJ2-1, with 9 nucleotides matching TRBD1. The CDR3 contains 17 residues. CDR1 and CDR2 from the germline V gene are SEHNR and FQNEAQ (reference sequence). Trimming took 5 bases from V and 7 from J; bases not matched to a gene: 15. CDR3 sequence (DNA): TGTGCCAGCAGCCCAACAGGGGGCACGGAGGGGTGGAATGAGCAGTTCTTC. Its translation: CASSPTGGTEGWNEQFF.

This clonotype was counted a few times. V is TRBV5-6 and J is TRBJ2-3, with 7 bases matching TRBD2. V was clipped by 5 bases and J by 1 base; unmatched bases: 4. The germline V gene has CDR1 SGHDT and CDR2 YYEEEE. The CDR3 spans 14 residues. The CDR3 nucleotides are TGTGCCAGCAGGTTCCGGGGGGGCACAGATACGCAGTATTTT. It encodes CASRFRGGTDTQYF. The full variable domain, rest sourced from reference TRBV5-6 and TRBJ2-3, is DAGVTQSPTHLIKTRGQQVTLRCSPKSGHDTVSWYQQALGQGPQFIFQYYEEEERQRGNFPDRFSGHQFPNYSSELNVNALLLGDSALYLCASRFRGGTDTQYFGPGTRLTVL.

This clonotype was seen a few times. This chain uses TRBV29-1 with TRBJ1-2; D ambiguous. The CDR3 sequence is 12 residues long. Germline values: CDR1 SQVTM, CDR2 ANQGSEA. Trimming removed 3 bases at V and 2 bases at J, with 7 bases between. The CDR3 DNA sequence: TGCAGCGTTGACCGCGGGAACTATGGCTACACCTTC. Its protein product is CSVDRGNYGYTF.

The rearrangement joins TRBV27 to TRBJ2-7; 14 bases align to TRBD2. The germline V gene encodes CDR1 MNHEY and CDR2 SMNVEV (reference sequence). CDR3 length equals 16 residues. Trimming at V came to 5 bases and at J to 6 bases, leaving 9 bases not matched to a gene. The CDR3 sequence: CASSGGLAGGSAEQYF. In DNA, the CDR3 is TGTGCCAGCAGTGGAGGACTAGCGGGAGGTTCGGCCGAGCAGTACTTC.

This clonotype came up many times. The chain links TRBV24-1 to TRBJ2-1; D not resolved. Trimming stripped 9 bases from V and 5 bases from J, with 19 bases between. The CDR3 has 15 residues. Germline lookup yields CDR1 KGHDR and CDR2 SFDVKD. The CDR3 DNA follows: TGTGCCACCCGAAAAGACGGAGTCCAGGACAATGAGCAGTTCTTC. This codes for CATRKDGVQDNEQFF.

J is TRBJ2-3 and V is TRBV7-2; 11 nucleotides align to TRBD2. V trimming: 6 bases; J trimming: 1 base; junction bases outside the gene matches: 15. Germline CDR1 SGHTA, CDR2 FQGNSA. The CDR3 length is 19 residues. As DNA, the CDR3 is TGTGCCAGCAGTCGACTATTTAGCGGGAGGGCCCCTGGCACAGATACGCAGTATTTT. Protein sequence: CASSRLFSGRAPGTDTQYF.

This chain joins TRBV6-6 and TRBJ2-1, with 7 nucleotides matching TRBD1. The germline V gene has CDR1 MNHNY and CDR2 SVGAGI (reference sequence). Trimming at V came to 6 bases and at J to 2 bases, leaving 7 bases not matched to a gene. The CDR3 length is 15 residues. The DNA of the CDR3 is TGTGCCAGCAGACTAACCGGGACAGCCTACAATGAGCAGTTCTTC. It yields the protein CASRLTGTAYNEQFF.

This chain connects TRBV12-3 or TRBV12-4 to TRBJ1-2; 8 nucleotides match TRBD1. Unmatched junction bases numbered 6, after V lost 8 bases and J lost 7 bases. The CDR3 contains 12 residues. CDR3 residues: CASGQGAGGYTF. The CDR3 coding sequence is TGTGCCAGCGGTCAGGGGGCGGGTGGCTACACCTTC.

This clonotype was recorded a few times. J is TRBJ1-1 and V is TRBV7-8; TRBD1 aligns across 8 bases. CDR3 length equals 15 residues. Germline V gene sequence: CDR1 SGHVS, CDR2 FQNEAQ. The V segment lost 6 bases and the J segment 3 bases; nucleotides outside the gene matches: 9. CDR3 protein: CASSQTQGVDTEAFF. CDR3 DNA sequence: TGTGCCAGCAGTCAGACACAGGGGGTCGACACTGAAGCTTTCTTT.

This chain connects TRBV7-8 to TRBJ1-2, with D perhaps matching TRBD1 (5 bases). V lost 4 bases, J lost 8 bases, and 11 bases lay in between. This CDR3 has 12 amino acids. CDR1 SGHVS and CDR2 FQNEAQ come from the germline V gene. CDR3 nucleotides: TGTGCCAGCAGCTCGGGGACGGTGGGCTACACCTTC. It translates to CASSSGTVGYTF.

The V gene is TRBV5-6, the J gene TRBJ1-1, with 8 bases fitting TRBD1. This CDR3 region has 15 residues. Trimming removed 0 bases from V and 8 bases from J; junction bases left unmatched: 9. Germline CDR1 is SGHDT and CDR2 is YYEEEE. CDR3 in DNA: TGTGCCAGCAGCTTGGTGCAGGGGGCTTCGAAAGAAGCTTTCTTT. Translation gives CASSLVQGASKEAFF. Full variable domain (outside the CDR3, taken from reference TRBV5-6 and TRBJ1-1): DAGVTQSPTHLIKTRGQQVTLRCSPKSGHDTVSWYQQALGQGPQFIFQYYEEEERQRGNFPDRFSGHQFPNYSSELNVNALLLGDSALYLCASSLVQGASKEAFFGQGTRLTVV.

The CDR3 protein is CASRGSAGITVASPGYTF. CDR3 bases: TGCGCCAGCAGGGGCTCAGCAGGAATTACAGTGGCCTCTCCCGGCTACACCTTC. The chain uses TRBV5-1 and TRBJ1-2; D uncertain. V shed 5 bases and J shed 8 bases, with 31 bases lying between them. Germline V gene data show CDR1 as SGHRS and CDR2 as YFSETQ. This CDR3 comprises 18 residues.

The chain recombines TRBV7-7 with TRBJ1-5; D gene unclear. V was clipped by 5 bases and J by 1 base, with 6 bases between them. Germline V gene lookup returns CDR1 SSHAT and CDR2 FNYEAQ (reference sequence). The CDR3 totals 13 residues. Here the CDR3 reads CASSADSNQPQHF. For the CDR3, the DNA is TGTGCCAGCAGCGCAGACAGCAATCAGCCCCAGCATTTT.

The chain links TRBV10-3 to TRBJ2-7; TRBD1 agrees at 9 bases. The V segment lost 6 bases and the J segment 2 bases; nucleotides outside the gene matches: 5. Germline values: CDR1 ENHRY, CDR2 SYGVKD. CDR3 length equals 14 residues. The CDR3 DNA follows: TGTGCCATCAGGACGGGACAGGGCCCCTACGAGCAGTACTTC. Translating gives CAIRTGQGPYEQYF.

The CDR3 protein is CASSGTGRLGEQYF. CDR3 in DNA: TGTGCCAGCAGCGGGACAGGGAGGTTGGGCGAGCAGTACTTC. J is TRBJ2-7 and V is TRBV7-6; 9 bases are a match to TRBD1. CDR1 is SGHVS and CDR2 is FNYEAQ in the germline V gene. The CDR3 covers 14 residues. The J segment lost 6 bases and the V segment lost 5 bases, leaving 8 bases of the junction unmatched.

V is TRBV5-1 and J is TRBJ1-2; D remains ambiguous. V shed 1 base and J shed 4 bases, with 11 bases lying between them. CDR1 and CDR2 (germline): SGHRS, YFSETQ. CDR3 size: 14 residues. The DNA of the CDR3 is TGCGCCAGCAGCTTGCGGGCGGACCGCTATGGCTACACCTTC. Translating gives CASSLRADRYGYTF.

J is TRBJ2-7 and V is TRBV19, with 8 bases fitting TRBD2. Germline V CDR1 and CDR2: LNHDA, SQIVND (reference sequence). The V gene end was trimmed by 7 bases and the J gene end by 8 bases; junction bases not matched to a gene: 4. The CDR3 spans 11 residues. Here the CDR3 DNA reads TGTGCCAGTACGGGGGGGAGAAAGCAGTACTTC. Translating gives CASTGGRKQYF.

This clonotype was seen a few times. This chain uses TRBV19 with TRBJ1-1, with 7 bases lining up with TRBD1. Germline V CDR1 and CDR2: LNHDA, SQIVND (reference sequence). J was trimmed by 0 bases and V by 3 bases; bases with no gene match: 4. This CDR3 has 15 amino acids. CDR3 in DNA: TGTGCCAGTAGTATCCCACAGGGGTTGAACACTGAAGCTTTCTTT. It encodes CASSIPQGLNTEAFF.

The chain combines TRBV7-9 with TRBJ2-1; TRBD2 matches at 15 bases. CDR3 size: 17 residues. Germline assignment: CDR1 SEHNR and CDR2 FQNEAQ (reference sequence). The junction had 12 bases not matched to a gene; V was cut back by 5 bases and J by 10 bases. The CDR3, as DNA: TGTGCCAGCAGCCCTAACCCGGGACTAGCGGGAGGTTTCGAGCAGTTCTTC. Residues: CASSPNPGLAGGFEQFF.

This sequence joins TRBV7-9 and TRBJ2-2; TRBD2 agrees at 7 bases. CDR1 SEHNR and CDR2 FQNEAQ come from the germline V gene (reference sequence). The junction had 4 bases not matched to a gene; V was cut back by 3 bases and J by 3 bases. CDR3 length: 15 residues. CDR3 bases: TGTGCCAGCAGCTTCGCACTAGCGCACACCGGGGAGCTGTTTTTT. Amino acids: CASSFALAHTGELFF.

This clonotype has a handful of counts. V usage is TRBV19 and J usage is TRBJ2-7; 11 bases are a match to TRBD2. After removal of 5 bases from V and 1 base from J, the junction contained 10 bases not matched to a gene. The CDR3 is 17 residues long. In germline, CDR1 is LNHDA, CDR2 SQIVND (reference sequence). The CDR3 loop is CASSLETSGILSYEQYF. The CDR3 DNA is TGTGCCAGTAGTCTCGAGACTAGCGGGATCCTATCCTACGAGCAGTACTTC. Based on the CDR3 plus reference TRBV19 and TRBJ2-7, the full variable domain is DGGITQSPKYLFRKEGQNVTLSCEQNLNHDAMYWYRQDPGQGLRLIYYSQIVNDFQKGDIAEGYSVSREKKESFPLTVTSAQKNPTAFYLCASSLETSGILSYEQYFGPGTRLTVT.

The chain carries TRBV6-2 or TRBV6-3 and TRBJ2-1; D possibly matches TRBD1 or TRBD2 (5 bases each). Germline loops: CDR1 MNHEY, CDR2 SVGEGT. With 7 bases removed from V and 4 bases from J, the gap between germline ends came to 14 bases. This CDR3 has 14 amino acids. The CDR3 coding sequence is TGTGCCAGCATCCCCGGGACCGCGTACAATGAGCAGTTCTTC. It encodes CASIPGTAYNEQFF.

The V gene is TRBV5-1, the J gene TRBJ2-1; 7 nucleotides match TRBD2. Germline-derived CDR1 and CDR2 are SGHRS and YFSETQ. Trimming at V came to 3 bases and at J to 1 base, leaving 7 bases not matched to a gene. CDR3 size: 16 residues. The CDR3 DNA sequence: TGCGCCAGCAGCTCTGAAGCGGGGCAGTCCTACAATGAGCAGTTCTTC. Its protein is CASSSEAGQSYNEQFF.

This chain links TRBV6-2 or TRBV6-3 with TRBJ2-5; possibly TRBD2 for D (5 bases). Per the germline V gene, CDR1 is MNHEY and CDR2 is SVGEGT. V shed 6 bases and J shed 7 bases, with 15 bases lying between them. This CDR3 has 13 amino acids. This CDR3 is CASRRLPEGTQYF. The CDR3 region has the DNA TGTGCCAGCAGACGACTACCCGAAGGGACCCAGTACTTC.